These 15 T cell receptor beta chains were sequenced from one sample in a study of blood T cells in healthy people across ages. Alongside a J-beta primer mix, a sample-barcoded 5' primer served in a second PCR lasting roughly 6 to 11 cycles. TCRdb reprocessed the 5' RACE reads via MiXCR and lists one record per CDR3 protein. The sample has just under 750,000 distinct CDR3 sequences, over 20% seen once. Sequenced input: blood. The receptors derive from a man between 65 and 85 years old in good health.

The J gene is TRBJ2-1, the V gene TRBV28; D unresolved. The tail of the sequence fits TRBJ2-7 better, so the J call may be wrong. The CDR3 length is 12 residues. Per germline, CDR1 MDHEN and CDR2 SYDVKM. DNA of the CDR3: TGTGCCAGCAGCTCGGCCTCCTACGAGCAGTACGTC. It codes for CASSSASYEQYV.

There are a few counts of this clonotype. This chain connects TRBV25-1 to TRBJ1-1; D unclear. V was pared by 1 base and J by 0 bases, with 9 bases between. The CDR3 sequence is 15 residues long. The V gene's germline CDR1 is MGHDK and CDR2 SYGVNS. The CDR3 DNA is TGTGCCAGCAGTGAATTAGGCCAGCTGAACACTGAAGCTTTCTTT. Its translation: CASSELGQLNTEAFF.

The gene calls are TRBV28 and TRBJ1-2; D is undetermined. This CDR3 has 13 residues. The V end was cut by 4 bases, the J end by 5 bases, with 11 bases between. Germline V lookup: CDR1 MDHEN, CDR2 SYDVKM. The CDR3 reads CASSWPAYYGYTF. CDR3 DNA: TGTGCCAGCAGTTGGCCAGCTTATTATGGCTACACCTTC.

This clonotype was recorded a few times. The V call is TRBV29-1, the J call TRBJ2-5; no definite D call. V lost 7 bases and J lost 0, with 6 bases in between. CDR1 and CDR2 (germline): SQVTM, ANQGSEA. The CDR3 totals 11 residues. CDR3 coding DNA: TGCAGCGGCGGACACCAAGAGACCCAGTACTTC. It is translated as CSGGHQETQYF.

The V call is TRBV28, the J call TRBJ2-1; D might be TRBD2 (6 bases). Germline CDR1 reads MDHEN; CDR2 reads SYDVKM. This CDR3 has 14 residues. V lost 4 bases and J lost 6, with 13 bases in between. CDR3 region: CASSWGVESNEQFF. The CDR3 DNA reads TGTGCCAGCAGTTGGGGGGTTGAATCCAATGAGCAGTTCTTC.

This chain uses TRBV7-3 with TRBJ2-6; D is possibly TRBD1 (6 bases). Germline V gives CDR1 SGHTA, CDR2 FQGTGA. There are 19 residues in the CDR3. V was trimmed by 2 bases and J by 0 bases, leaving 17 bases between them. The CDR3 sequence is CASSLRGQGSNSGANVLTF. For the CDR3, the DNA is TGTGCCAGCAGCTTACGAGGGCAGGGGTCCAACTCTGGGGCCAACGTCCTGACTTTC.

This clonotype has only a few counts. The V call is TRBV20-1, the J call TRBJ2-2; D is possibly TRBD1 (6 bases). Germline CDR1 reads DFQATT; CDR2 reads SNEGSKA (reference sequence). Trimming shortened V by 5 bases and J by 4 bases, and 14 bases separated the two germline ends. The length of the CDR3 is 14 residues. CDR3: CSAGPGTITGELFF. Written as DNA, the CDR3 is TGCAGTGCTGGACCCGGGACAATCACCGGGGAGCTGTTTTTT.

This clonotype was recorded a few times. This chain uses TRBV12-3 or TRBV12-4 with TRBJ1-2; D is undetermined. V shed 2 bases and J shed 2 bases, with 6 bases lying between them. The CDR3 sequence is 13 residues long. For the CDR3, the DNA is TGTGCCAGCAGTTTATTCGGAAACTATGGCTACACCTTC. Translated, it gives CASSLFGNYGYTF.

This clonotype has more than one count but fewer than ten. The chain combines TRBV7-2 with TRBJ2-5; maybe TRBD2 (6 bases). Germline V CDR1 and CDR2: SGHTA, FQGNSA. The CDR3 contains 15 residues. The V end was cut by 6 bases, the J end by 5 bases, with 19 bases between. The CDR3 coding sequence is TGTGCCAGCAGTCCTCCCGACCAGGGAGGCGAGACCCAGTACTTC. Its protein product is CASSPPDQGGETQYF.

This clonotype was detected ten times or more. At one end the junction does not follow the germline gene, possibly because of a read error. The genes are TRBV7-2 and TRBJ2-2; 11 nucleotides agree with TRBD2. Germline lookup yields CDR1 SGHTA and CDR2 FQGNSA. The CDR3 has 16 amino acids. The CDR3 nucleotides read TGTGCCAGCAGCCTAGCGGGAGGCTCGAACACCGGGGAGCTGTTTTTT. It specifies CASSLAGGSNTGELFF.

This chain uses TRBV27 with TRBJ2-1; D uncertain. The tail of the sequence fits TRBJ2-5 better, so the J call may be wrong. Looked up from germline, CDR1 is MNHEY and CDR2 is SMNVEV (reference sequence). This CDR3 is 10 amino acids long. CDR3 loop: CASSWETQYF. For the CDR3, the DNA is TGTGCCAGCAGTTGGGAGACCCAGTACTTC.

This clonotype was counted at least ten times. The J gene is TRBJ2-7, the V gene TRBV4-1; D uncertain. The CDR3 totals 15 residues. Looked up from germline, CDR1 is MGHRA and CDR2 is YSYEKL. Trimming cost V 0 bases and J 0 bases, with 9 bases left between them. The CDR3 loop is CASSQDPPFSYEQYF. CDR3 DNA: TGCGCCAGCAGCCAAGATCCCCCTTTCTCCTACGAGCAGTACTTC.

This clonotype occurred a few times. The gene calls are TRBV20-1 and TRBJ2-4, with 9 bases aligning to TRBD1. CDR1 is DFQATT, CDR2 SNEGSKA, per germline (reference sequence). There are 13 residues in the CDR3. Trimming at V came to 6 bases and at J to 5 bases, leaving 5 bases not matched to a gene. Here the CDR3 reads CSALDRGENIQYF. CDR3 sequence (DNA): TGCAGTGCCCTGGACAGGGGTGAAAACATTCAGTACTTC.

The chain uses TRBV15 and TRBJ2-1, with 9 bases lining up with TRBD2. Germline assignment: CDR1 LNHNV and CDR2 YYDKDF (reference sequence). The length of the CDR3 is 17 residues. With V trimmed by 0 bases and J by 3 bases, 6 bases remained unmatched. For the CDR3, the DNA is TGTGCCACCAGCAGAGAGGCTCTAGCGGGAATCTACAATGAGCAGTTCTTC. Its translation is CATSREALAGIYNEQFF. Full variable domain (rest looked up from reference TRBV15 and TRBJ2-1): DAMVIQNPRYQVTQFGKPVTLSCSQTLNHNVMYWYQQKSSQAPKLLFHYYDKDFNNEADTPDNFQSRRPNTSFCFLDIRSPGLGDTAMYLCATSREALAGIYNEQFFGPGTRLTVL.

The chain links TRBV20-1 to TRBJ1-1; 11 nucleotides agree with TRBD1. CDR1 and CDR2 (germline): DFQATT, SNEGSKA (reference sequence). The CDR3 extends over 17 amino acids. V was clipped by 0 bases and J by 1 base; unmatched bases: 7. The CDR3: CSARDLGTGGWNTEAFF. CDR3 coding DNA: TGCAGTGCTAGAGATCTGGGGACAGGGGGATGGAACACTGAAGCTTTCTTT.